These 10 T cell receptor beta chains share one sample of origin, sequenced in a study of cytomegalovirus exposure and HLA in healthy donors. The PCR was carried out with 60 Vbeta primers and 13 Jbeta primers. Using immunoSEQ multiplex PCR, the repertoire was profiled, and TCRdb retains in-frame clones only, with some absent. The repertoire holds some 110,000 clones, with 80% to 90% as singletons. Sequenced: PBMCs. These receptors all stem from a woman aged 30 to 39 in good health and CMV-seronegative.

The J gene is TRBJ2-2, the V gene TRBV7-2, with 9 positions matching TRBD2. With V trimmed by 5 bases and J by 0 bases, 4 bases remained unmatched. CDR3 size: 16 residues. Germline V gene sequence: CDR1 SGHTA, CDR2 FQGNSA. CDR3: CASSALAGSNTGELFF. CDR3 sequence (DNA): TGTGCCAGCAGCGCCCTAGCGGGATCGAACACCGGGGAGCTGTTTTTT.

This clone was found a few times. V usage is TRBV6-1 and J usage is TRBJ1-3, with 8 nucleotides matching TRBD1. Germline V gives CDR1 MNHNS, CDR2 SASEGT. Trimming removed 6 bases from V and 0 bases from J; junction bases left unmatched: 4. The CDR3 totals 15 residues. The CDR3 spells CASRGTGRSGNTIYF. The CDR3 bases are TGTGCCAGCAGGGGGACAGGTCGCTCTGGAAACACCATATATTTT.

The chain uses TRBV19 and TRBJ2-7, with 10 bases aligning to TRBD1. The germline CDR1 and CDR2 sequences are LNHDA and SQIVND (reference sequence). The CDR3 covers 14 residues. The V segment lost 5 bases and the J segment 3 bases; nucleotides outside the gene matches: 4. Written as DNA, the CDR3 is TGTGCCAGTAGTCCGACAGGGGGCCTCTACGAGCAGTACTTC. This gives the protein CASSPTGGLYEQYF.

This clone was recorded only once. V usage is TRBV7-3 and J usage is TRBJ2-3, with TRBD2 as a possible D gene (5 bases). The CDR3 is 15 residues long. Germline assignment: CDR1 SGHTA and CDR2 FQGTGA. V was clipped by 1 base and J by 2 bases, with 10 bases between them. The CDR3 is CASSLSAGPTDTQYF. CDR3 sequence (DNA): TGTGCCAGCAGCTTAAGCGCGGGCCCCACAGATACGCAGTATTTT.

Here the CDR3 DNA reads TGCGCCAGCAGCCAAGCCGGGACTAGCGCCCGCACAGATACGCAGTATTTT. The encoded protein is CASSQAGTSARTDTQYF. The rearrangement links TRBV4-1 to TRBJ2-3; 10 positions match TRBD2. The CDR3 has 17 amino acids. Germline V lookup: CDR1 MGHRA, CDR2 YSYEKL. The V and J ends lost 1 base and 1 base, in that order; junction bases with no gene match: 5.

CDR3: CASSRGTVTNYGYTF. CDR3 bases: TGTGCCAGCAGCAGAGGGACAGTTACTAACTATGGCTACACCTTC. The chain uses TRBV5-6 and TRBJ1-2, with 7 nucleotides matching TRBD1. CDR1 and CDR2 from the germline V gene are SGHDT and YYEEEE. CDR3 length: 15 amino acids. Losses at the gene ends were 4 bases for V and 0 bases for J; bases not matched to a gene: 6. Full variable domain (missing parts from reference TRBV5-6 and TRBJ1-2): DAGVTQSPTHLIKTRGQQVTLRCSPKSGHDTVSWYQQALGQGPQFIFQYYEEEERQRGNFPDRFSGHQFPNYSSELNVNALLLGDSALYLCASSRGTVTNYGYTFGSGTRLTVV.

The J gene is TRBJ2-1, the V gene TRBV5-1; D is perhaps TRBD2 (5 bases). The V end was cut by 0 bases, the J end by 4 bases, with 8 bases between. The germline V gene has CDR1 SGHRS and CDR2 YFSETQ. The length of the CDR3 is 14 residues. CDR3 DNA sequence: TGCGCCAGCAGCTTGGATACGGGATACAATGAGCAGTTCTTC. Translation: CASSLDTGYNEQFF.

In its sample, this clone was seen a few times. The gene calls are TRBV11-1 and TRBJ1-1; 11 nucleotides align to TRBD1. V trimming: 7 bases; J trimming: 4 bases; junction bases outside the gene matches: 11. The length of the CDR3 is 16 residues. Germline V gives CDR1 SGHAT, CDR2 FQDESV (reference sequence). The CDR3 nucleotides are TGTGCCAGCACCTCTTCGGACAGGGGGCGTGGCACTGAAGCTTTCTTT. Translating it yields CASTSSDRGRGTEAFF. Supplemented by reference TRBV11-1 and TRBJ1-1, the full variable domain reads EAEVAQSPRYKITEKSQAVAFWCDPISGHATLYWYRQILGQGPELLVQFQDESVVDDSQLPKDRFSAERLKGVDSTLKIQPAELGDSAMYLCASTSSDRGRGTEAFFGQGTRLTVV.

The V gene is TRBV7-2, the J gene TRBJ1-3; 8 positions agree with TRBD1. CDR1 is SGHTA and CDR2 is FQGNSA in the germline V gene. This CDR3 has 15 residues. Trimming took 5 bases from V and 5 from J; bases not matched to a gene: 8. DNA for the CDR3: TGTGCCAGCAGCCCTAGGACAGGGAGTAGAAACACCATATATTTT. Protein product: CASSPRTGSRNTIYF. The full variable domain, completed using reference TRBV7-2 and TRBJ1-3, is GAGVSQSPSNKVTEKGKDVELRCDPISGHTALYWYRQSLGQGLEFLIYFQGNSAPDKSGLPSDRFSAERTGGSVSTLTIQRTQQEDSAVYLCASSPRTGSRNTIYFGEGSWLTVV.

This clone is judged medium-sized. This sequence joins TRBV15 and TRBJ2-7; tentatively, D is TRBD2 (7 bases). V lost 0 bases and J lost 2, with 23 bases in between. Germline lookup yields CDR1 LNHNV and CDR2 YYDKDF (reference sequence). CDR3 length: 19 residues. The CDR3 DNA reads TGTGCCACCAGCAGAGATACGAGAAATCACAGGGAGGGTACCTACGAGCAGTACTTC. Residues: CATSRDTRNHREGTYEQYF.